Below, 14 T cell receptor beta chains from the same sample are listed, as sequenced in a study of T cell changes during pregnancy in multiple sclerosis. Data came from immunoSEQ multiplex PCR; TCRdb stores just in-frame clones and leaves some out. The repertoire holds nearly 110,000 clones, with just under 95% as singletons. Material: peripheral blood, obtained in the third trimester of pregnancy. All receptors come from a female donor in good health, enrolled as a control in a pregnancy study.

The rearrangement joins TRBV9 to TRBJ2-7; 7 nucleotides align to TRBD1. Germline CDR1 is SGDLS and CDR2 is YYNGEE. CDR3 size: 14 residues. The V gene end was trimmed by 4 bases and the J gene end by 3 bases; junction bases not matched to a gene: 7. CDR3 residues: CASSPQGQVYEQYF. The CDR3 DNA reads as TGTGCCAGCAGCCCCCAAGGACAGGTCTACGAGCAGTACTTC.

This chain links TRBV7-8 with TRBJ2-7; TRBD1 is a possible D gene (6 bases). From germline, CDR1 is SGHVS and CDR2 FQNEAQ. The V end lost 0 bases, the J end lost 4 bases, and 7 bases lay between the germline ends. The CDR3 has 13 amino acids. In DNA form, the CDR3 reads TGTGCCAGCAGCTTAGCACAGGGTTACGAGCAGTACTTC. It specifies CASSLAQGYEQYF.

V is TRBV27 and J is TRBJ1-2; D is perhaps TRBD1 (6 bases). The length of the CDR3 is 14 residues. V shed 6 bases and J shed 6 bases, with 17 bases lying between them. Germline CDR1 is MNHEY and CDR2 is SMNVEV (reference sequence). This CDR3 is CASSLSKSGDGYTF. For the CDR3, the DNA is TGTGCCAGCAGCCTCTCAAAATCAGGGGATGGCTACACCTTC.

The gene calls are TRBV7-2 and TRBJ1-1, with TRBD1 identical over 10 bases. Germline V lookup: CDR1 SGHTA, CDR2 FQGNSA. V trimming: 3 bases; J trimming: 5 bases; junction bases outside the gene matches: 3. CDR3 size: 14 residues. The CDR3 DNA reads TGTGCCAGCAGCTTGACAGGGGGCAGGACTGAAGCTTTCTTT. Translated, it gives CASSLTGGRTEAFF.

The chain carries TRBV6-1 and TRBJ2-1, with 9 nucleotides matching TRBD2. CDR1 and CDR2 from the germline V gene are MNHNS and SASEGT. There are 15 residues in the CDR3. V was clipped by 5 bases and J by 2 bases; unmatched bases: 4. CDR3 coding DNA: TGTGCCAGCAGTATCGAGCGGGGGGCCTACAATGAGCAGTTCTTC. It codes for CASSIERGAYNEQFF.

The chain carries TRBV5-6 and TRBJ1-2; 7 bases line up with TRBD1. J lost 3 bases, V lost 2 bases, and 1 base had no gene match. The V gene's germline CDR1 is SGHDT and CDR2 YYEEEE. This CDR3 is built from 13 residues. The CDR3 DNA sequence: TGTGCCAGCAGCTTCGGGACAGACTATGGCTACACCTTC. Amino acids: CASSFGTDYGYTF.

V gene TRBV7-2 combines with J gene TRBJ2-3, with D perhaps TRBD2 (6 bases). The CDR3 totals 15 residues. CDR1 is SGHTA and CDR2 is FQGNSA in the germline V gene. V lost 3 bases, J lost 2 bases, and 12 bases lay in between. CDR3 sequence (DNA): TGTGCCAGCAGCTTCCAGGGAGGCTTCACAGATACGCAGTATTTT. This gives the protein CASSFQGGFTDTQYF.

This sequence joins TRBV7-2 and TRBJ2-2; 7 bases align to TRBD1. Germline V CDR1 and CDR2: SGHTA, FQGNSA. V trimming: 5 bases; J trimming: 3 bases; junction bases outside the gene matches: 9. This CDR3 is built from 16 residues. In nucleotides, the CDR3 is TGTGCCAGCAGCCCACGACGAGACAGGGACACCGGGGAGCTGTTTTTT. Translating gives CASSPRRDRDTGELFF. The whole variable domain, remainder taken from reference TRBV7-2 and TRBJ2-2, is GAGVSQSPSNKVTEKGKDVELRCDPISGHTALYWYRQSLGQGLEFLIYFQGNSAPDKSGLPSDRFSAERTGGSVSTLTIQRTQQEDSAVYLCASSPRRDRDTGELFFGEGSRLTVL.

The chain uses TRBV19 and TRBJ1-1, with 8 bases that match TRBD1. Germline V lookup: CDR1 LNHDA, CDR2 SQIVND (reference sequence). J gave up 10 bases and V 7 bases, and 11 bases lay outside the gene matches. CDR3 length: 13 amino acids. CDR3 region: CASKTGVIDVAFF. In DNA, the CDR3 is TGTGCCAGTAAGACAGGGGTAATAGATGTAGCTTTCTTT. Based on the CDR3 plus reference TRBV19 and TRBJ1-1, the full variable domain is DGGITQSPKYLFRKEGQNVTLSCEQNLNHDAMYWYRQDPGQGLRLIYYSQIVNDFQKGDIAEGYSVSREKKESFPLTVTSAQKNPTAFYLCASKTGVIDVAFFGQGTRLTVV.

The V and J genes are TRBV19 and TRBJ1-4; the match to TRBD1 covers 8 bases. Per germline, CDR1 LNHDA and CDR2 SQIVND (reference sequence). The junction had 11 bases not matched to a gene; V was cut back by 2 bases and J by 6 bases. The CDR3 sequence is 17 residues long. CDR3 nucleotides: TGTGCCAGTAGTATAAACCGGATTTCAGGGGGCGATGAAAAACTGTTTTTT. Its protein is CASSINRISGGDEKLFF. The variable domain in full, completed from reference TRBV19 and TRBJ1-4, reads DGGITQSPKYLFRKEGQNVTLSCEQNLNHDAMYWYRQDPGQGLRLIYYSQIVNDFQKGDIAEGYSVSREKKESFPLTVTSAQKNPTAFYLCASSINRISGGDEKLFFGSGTQLSVL.

V is TRBV7-3 and J is TRBJ2-3, with D maybe TRBD2 (6 bases). Trimming cost V 3 bases and J 3 bases, with 13 bases left between them. This CDR3 has 15 residues. Germline lookup yields CDR1 SGHTA and CDR2 FQGTGA. In DNA, the CDR3 is TGTGCCAGCAGCTTCTCGGGGGTGGTTACAGATACGCAGTATTTT. This encodes CASSFSGVVTDTQYF.

The gene calls are TRBV19 and TRBJ1-2; TRBD1 agrees at 8 bases. The CDR3 totals 13 residues. J gave up 6 bases and V 6 bases, and 6 bases lay outside the gene matches. Germline-derived CDR1 and CDR2 are LNHDA and SQIVND (reference sequence). CDR3 amino acids: CASRDRGPHGYTF. CDR3 sequence (DNA): TGTGCCAGTAGAGACAGGGGCCCGCATGGCTACACCTTC.

The rearrangement uses TRBV2 and TRBJ1-2, with D possibly being TRBD1 (6 bases). Germline values: CDR1 SNHLY, CDR2 FYNNEI. Trimming took off 6 bases at V and 6 bases at J, with 14 bases between the two ends. This CDR3 region has 13 residues. Here the CDR3 reads CASRAGGANGYTF. In nucleotides, the CDR3 is TGTGCCAGCAGGGCTGGGGGCGCCAATGGCTACACCTTC.

The rearrangement links TRBV9 to TRBJ2-3; 14 nucleotides align to TRBD2. Trimming at V came to 4 bases and at J to 0 bases, leaving 7 bases not matched to a gene. Germline values: CDR1 SGDLS, CDR2 YYNGEE. This CDR3 has 18 amino acids. CDR3 bases: TGTGCCAGCAGCTCAGGGACTAGCGGGGGACAAAGCACAGATACGCAGTATTTT. This codes for CASSSGTSGGQSTDTQYF.